Below are 2 T cell receptor beta chains sequenced from a single sample in a study of neurological immune-mediated disorders. TCRdb called the 5' RACE reads again in MiXCR, with one record for every CDR3 protein. The sample contains 25,000 to 35,000 distinct CDR3 sequences, around 10% of which appear only once. The specimen was PBMCs. The receptors here all came from a man in his sixties in good health.

About this clonotype itself: An end of the junction differs from the germline gene, which may be a read error. CDR3 sequence reads: CSAITGGSSTDTQYF. In DNA form, the CDR3 reads TGCAGTGCTATTACGGGGGGATCTAGCACAGATACACAGTATTTT. The rearrangement joins TRBV20-1 to TRBJ2-3; 7 bases align to TRBD2. The CDR3 length is 15 residues. Germline V gives CDR1 DFQATT, CDR2 SNEGSKA (reference sequence).

By sample share, this clonotype is medium-sized. The chain couples TRBV5-6 to TRBJ1-2, with unresolved D. The CDR3 is 13 residues long. Trimming left V 0 bases short and J 3 bases short, with 6 bases between. CDR1 is SGHDT, CDR2 YYEEEE, per germline. This CDR3 reads CASSLAGYYGYTF. For the CDR3, the DNA is TGTGCCAGCAGCTTGGCTGGTTACTATGGCTACACCTTC.